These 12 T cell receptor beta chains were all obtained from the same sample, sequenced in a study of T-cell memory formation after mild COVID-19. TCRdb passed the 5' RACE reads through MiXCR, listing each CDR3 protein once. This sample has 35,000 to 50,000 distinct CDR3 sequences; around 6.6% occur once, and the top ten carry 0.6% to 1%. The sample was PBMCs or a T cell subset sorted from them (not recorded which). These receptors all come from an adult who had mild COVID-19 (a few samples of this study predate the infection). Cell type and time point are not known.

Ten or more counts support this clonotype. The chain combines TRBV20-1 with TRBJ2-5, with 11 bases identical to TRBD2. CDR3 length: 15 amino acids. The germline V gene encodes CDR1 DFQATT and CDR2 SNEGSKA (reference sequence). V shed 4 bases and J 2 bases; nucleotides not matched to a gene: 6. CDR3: CSAMPLAGAQETQYF. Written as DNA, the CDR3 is TGCAGTGCTATGCCACTAGCGGGAGCACAAGAGACCCAGTACTTC.

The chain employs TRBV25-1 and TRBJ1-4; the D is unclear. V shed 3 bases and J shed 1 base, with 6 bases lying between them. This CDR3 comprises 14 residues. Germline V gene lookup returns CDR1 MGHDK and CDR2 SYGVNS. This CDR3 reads CASSERQTNEKLFF. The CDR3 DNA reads TGTGCCAGCAGTGAGCGCCAAACTAATGAAAAACTGTTTTTT.

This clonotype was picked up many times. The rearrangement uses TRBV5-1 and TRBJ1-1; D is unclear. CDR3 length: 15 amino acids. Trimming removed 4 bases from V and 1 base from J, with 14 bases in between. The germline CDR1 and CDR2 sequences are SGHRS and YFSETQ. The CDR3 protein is CASSATDPWNTEAFF. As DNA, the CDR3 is TGCGCCAGCAGCGCAACAGACCCTTGGAACACTGAAGCTTTCTTT.

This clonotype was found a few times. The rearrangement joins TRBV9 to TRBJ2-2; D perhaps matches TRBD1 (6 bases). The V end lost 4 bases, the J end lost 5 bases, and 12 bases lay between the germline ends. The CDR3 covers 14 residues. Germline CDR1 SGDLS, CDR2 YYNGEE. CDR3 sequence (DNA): TGTGCCAGCAGCATTCAGGGGAGAACCGGGGAGCTGTTTTTT. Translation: CASSIQGRTGELFF.

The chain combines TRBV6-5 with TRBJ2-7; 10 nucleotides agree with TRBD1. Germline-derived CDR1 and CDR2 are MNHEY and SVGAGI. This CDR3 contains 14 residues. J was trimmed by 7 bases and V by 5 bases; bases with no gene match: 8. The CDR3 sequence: CASSTGTGVWEQYF. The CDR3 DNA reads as TGTGCCAGCAGTACCGGGACAGGGGTGTGGGAGCAGTACTTC.

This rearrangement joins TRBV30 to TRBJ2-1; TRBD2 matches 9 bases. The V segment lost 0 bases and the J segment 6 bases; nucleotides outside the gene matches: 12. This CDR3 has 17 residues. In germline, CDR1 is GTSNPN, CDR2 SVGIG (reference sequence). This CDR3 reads CAWSVHLGLAGSNEQFF. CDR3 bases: TGTGCCTGGAGTGTACATTTGGGGCTAGCGGGAAGCAATGAGCAGTTCTTC.

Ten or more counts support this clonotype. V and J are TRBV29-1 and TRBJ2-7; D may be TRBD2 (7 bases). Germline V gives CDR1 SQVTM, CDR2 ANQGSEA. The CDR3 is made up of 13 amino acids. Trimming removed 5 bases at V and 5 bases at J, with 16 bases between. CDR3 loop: CSVRRGGRDEQYF. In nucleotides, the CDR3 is TGCAGCGTTAGGAGGGGGGGCCGGGACGAGCAGTACTTC.

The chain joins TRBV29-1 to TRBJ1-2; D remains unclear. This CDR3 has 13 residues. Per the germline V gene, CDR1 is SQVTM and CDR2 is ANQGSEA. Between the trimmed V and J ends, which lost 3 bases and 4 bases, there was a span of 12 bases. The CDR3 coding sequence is TGCAGCGTTGATCAGTGGGAGGGCTATGGCTACACCTTC. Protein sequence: CSVDQWEGYGYTF.

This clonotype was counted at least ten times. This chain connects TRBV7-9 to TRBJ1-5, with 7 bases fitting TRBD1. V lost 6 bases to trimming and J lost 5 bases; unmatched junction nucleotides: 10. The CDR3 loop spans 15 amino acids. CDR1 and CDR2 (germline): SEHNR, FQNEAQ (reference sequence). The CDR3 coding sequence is TGTGCCAGCAGGCCCGACAGGGCGATGCATCAGCCCCAGCATTTT. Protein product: CASRPDRAMHQPQHF.

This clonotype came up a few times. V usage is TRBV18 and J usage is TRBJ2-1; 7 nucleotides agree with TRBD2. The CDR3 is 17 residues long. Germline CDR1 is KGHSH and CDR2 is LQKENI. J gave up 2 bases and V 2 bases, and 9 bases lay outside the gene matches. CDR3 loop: CASSPMTSLATYNEQFF. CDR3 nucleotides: TGTGCCAGCTCACCAATGACTAGCCTTGCCACCTACAATGAGCAGTTCTTC. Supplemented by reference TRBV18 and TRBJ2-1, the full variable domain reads NAGVMQNPRHLVRRRGQEARLRCSPMKGHSHVYWYRQLPEEGLKFMVYLQKENIIDESGMPKERFSAEFPKEGPSILRIQQVVRGDSAAYFCASSPMTSLATYNEQFFGPGTRLTVL.

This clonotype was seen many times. CDR3 residues: CATSDQDTDTQYF. DNA for the CDR3: TGTGCCACCAGTGATCAGGATACAGATACGCAGTATTTT. This chain uses TRBV24-1 with TRBJ2-3; no clear D. CDR1 KGHDR and CDR2 SFDVKD come from the germline V gene. The CDR3 extends over 13 amino acids. Trimming left V 3 bases short and J 3 bases short, with 6 bases between.

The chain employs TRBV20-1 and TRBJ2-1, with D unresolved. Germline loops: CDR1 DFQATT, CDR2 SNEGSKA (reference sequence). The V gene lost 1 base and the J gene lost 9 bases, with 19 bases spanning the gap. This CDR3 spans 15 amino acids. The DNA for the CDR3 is TGCAGTGCTAGAGTGCAGAAGGGCCGGGTTGGTGAGCAGTTCTTC. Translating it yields CSARVQKGRVGEQFF.